The 22 T cell receptor beta chains in this list originate from one sample, sequenced in a study of T cell responses to AZD1222 COVID-19 vaccine (dated by TCRdb to the early 2020s). Libraries were constructed by the immunoSEQ multiplex PCR assay. Here the immuneACCESS table is served through TCRdb, limited to in-frame sequences with V and J called. Missing clones are a known gap in these copies; in checked studies unresolved V genes cover under half, and the rest lacks a known reason. For this sample there are about 120,000 clones; roughly nine tenths appear just once. 25% to 30% of the sample lies in the top ten. What the time point label conveys for this sample: baseline before first vaccination. This sample comprised peripheral blood, obtained on day 0 of AZD1222 vaccination. The origin of the receptors is an adult in good health.

V usage is TRBV9 and J usage is TRBJ2-1; 13 bases line up with TRBD2. V shed 0 bases, J shed 9 bases, and the junction held 6 bases outside the gene matches. Germline-derived CDR1 and CDR2 are SGDLS and YYNGEE. The CDR3 length is 16 residues. DNA of the CDR3: TGTGCCAGCAGCGTAGGACTAGCGGGAGGAGGAGCTGAGCAGTTCTTC. Amino acid sequence: CASSVGLAGGGAEQFF.

This rearrangement joins TRBV20-1 to TRBJ1-2; a weak D match, TRBD1 (6 bases). The ends were cut back, 3 bases at V and 6 bases at J, with 11 bases in the middle. Germline values: CDR1 DFQATT, CDR2 SNEGSKA (reference sequence). This CDR3 spans 12 amino acids. The CDR3 spells CSASRDIHGYTF. In DNA form, the CDR3 reads TGCAGTGCTAGTAGGGACATACATGGCTACACCTTC.

The chain links TRBV9 to TRBJ2-5, with D possibly being TRBD2 (5 bases). Germline CDR1 is SGDLS and CDR2 is YYNGEE. The CDR3 is 14 amino acids. Trimming took off 4 bases at V and 4 bases at J, with 14 bases between the two ends. The CDR3 DNA reads as TGTGCCAGCAGCCGGCGGGCCTCCGGAGAGACCCAGTACTTC. This codes for CASSRRASGETQYF. Supplemented by reference TRBV9 and TRBJ2-5, the full variable domain reads DSGVTQTPKHLITATGQRVTLRCSPRSGDLSVYWYQQSLDQGLQFLIQYYNGEERAKGNILERFSAQQFPDLHSELNLSSLELGDSALYFCASSRRASGETQYFGPGTRLLVL.

This clone has a handful of counts. V gene TRBV7-9 combines with J gene TRBJ1-6; a weak D match, TRBD1 (6 bases). The V end lost 5 bases, the J end lost 7 bases, and 12 bases lay between the germline ends. Germline lookup yields CDR1 SEHNR and CDR2 FQNEAQ (reference sequence). This CDR3 comprises 14 residues. CDR3 in DNA: TGTGCCAGCAGCACTGGGACAAGGAATTCACCCCTCCACTTT. Its translation is CASSTGTRNSPLHF.

The chain couples TRBV5-1 to TRBJ1-4; D remains ambiguous. The V end lost 0 bases, the J end lost 5 bases, and 5 bases lay between the germline ends. The CDR3 is 13 amino acids. Germline assignment: CDR1 SGHRS and CDR2 YFSETQ. The CDR3 DNA follows: TGCGCCAGCAGCTTGGCGGTAAATGAAAAACTGTTTTTT. It is translated as CASSLAVNEKLFF.

This sequence joins TRBV7-3 and TRBJ2-3; 12 positions match TRBD1. V was pared by 2 bases and J by 6 bases, with 18 bases of the junction left unmatched. Germline CDR1 reads SGHTA; CDR2 reads FQGTGA. The length of the CDR3 is 20 residues. The CDR3 DNA sequence: TGTGCCAGCAGCTTACGTCCACCCGGGACAGGGGGCTTCACAGGGGATACGCAGTATTTT. Amino acid sequence: CASSLRPPGTGGFTGDTQYF.

This clone was observed once. The J gene is TRBJ1-5, the V gene TRBV6-2 or TRBV6-3, with D possibly TRBD1 on 5 matching bases. The germline CDR1 and CDR2 sequences are MNHEY and SVGEGT. The germline V and J ends were trimmed by 2 bases and 5 bases, with 10 bases remaining between them. The CDR3 loop spans 14 amino acids. Here the CDR3 DNA reads TGTGCCAGCAGTTACCTGACAGCTCATCAGCCCCAGCATTTT. This translates into CASSYLTAHQPQHF.

The gene calls are TRBV7-3 and TRBJ2-1, with D possibly being TRBD2 (6 bases). This CDR3 is built from 15 residues. V lost 5 bases to trimming and J lost 9 bases, with 20 bases between them. Germline-derived CDR1 and CDR2 are SGHTA and FQGTGA. Here the CDR3 reads CASSPHRDSLVEQFF. The CDR3 DNA is TGTGCCAGCAGCCCCCACCGGGACTCCCTAGTTGAGCAGTTCTTC.

J is TRBJ2-1 and V is TRBV7-3, with D possibly TRBD1 on 5 matching bases. V was trimmed by 5 bases and J by 4 bases, leaving 15 bases between them. Germline CDR1 and CDR2: SGHTA and FQGTGA. CDR3 size: 15 residues. The CDR3 DNA follows: TGTGCCAGCAGCATCTCAGGGCTAGGGTACAATGAGCAGTTCTTC. Its protein product is CASSISGLGYNEQFF.

The rearrangement links TRBV5-1 to TRBJ1-3, with D tentatively TRBD1 (6 bases). The CDR3 has 15 residues. V lost 0 bases to trimming and J lost 4 bases, with 11 bases between them. Germline V CDR1 and CDR2: SGHRS, YFSETQ. The CDR3 sequence: CASSLAGEPGNTIYF. The CDR3 bases are TGCGCCAGCAGCTTGGCAGGGGAACCGGGAAACACCATATATTTT.

CDR3 amino acids: CASSVVGAGGNREQFF. CDR3 bases: TGTGCCAGCAGCGTAGTCGGGGCGGGAGGGAACAGGGAGCAGTTCTTC. The genes are TRBV9 and TRBJ2-1; 9 bases fit TRBD2. The CDR3 has 16 residues. V lost 0 bases to trimming and J lost 10 bases; unmatched junction nucleotides: 11. Per germline, CDR1 SGDLS and CDR2 YYNGEE.

The chain carries TRBV9 and TRBJ2-7; D call uncertain. The CDR3 spans 13 residues. V gave up 0 bases and J gave up 6 bases, with 10 bases separating them. Germline CDR1 and CDR2: SGDLS and YYNGEE. CDR3 protein: CASSVGPGGEQYF. DNA for the CDR3: TGTGCCAGCAGCGTAGGTCCCGGTGGCGAGCAGTACTTC.

The chain couples TRBV5-1 to TRBJ1-2, with a possible D match to TRBD1 (6 bases). This CDR3 is 13 amino acids long. Trimming removed 4 bases from V and 3 bases from J, with 10 bases in between. CDR1 and CDR2 (germline): SGHRS, YFSETQ. CDR3 in DNA: TGCGCCAGCAGCGCACAGGGCCACTATGGCTACACCTTC. Translated, it gives CASSAQGHYGYTF.

This clone was seen once. The CDR3 bases are TGTGCCAGCAGCGAGGTAGCGGGAGGGCCGGGGGCCAACGTCCTGACTTTC. Encoded protein: CASSEVAGGPGANVLTF. The chain uses TRBV6-2 or TRBV6-3 and TRBJ2-6; 11 bases line up with TRBD2. Germline-derived CDR1 and CDR2 are MNHEY and SVGEGT. The CDR3 has 17 residues. V gave up 6 bases and J gave up 4 bases; unmatched junction bases: 8.

The chain couples TRBV5-6 to TRBJ1-2; TRBD1 matches at 7 bases. The germline V gene has CDR1 SGHDT and CDR2 YYEEEE. Germline trimming cut 1 base from V and 8 bases from J; bases unmatched to any gene: 8. The CDR3 consists of 14 residues. In nucleotides, the CDR3 is TGTGCCAGCAGCTTGCTCAGGGACAGTCGGGGCTACACCTTC. It is translated as CASSLLRDSRGYTF. Combining the CDR3 with reference TRBV5-6 and TRBJ1-2 gives the whole variable domain DAGVTQSPTHLIKTRGQQVTLRCSPKSGHDTVSWYQQALGQGPQFIFQYYEEEERQRGNFPDRFSGHQFPNYSSELNVNALLLGDSALYLCASSLLRDSRGYTFGSGTRLTVV.

This sequence joins TRBV10-2 and TRBJ1-5, with 7 bases aligning to TRBD1. This CDR3 has 13 amino acids. Germline V gives CDR1 WSHSY, CDR2 SAAADI. V was clipped by 7 bases and J by 4 bases; unmatched bases: 4. CDR3 sequence reads: CASTRDRNQPQHF. As DNA, the CDR3 is TGCGCCAGCACCCGGGACAGAAATCAGCCCCAGCATTTT.

The rearrangement uses TRBV27 and TRBJ1-1, with D hard to call. Trimming removed 2 bases at V and 6 bases at J, with 16 bases between. Germline-derived CDR1 and CDR2 are MNHEY and SMNVEV (reference sequence). This CDR3 is 15 amino acids long. CDR3 bases: TGTGCCAGCAGTTTAAATGGGTTGACATATTCTGAAGCTTTCTTT. Its translation: CASSLNGLTYSEAFF.

CDR3 DNA: TGTGCCAGCAGTCGGGACAGGGGGCGCGGCGGGGGTGGCTACACCTTC. Protein sequence: CASSRDRGRGGGGYTF. The chain employs TRBV4-2 and TRBJ1-2; 12 bases fit TRBD1. The CDR3 consists of 16 residues. Trimming cost V 6 bases and J 7 bases; bases outside gene matches: 12. Per the germline V gene, CDR1 is LGHNA and CDR2 is YNFKEQ.

CDR3: CATSGLSVTF. The CDR3, as DNA: TGTGCCACCAGTGGGCTCTCCGTCACTTTC. The chain carries TRBV24-1 and TRBJ2-6; D remains ambiguous. This CDR3 is 10 amino acids long. The germline V gene has CDR1 KGHDR and CDR2 SFDVKD. Deletions cut 5 bases from V and 19 bases from J, with 11 bases between.

This clone was observed a handful of times. The chain carries TRBV7-9 and TRBJ1-6; D might be TRBD1 (5 bases). Germline V lookup: CDR1 SEHNR, CDR2 FQNEAQ (reference sequence). This CDR3 has 14 residues. V was clipped by 5 bases and J by 7 bases, with 12 bases between them. The CDR3 nucleotides read TGTGCCAGCAGCCCCGTACGACAGAATTCACCCCTCCACTTT. Translating gives CASSPVRQNSPLHF.

The gene calls are TRBV7-3 and TRBJ2-1; 7 bases line up with TRBD2. V lost 4 bases and J lost 9; bases outside the gene matches: 12. CDR1 and CDR2 from the germline V gene are SGHTA and FQGTGA. This CDR3 is built from 15 residues. The CDR3 nucleotides are TGTGCCAGCAGCTCCCATCCCAGCGGGATAAGTGAGCAGTTCTTC. This translates into CASSSHPSGISEQFF.

The genes are TRBV7-9 and TRBJ1-2, with 7 bases lining up with TRBD1. The CDR3 contains 13 residues. Unmatched junction bases numbered 5, after V lost 8 bases and J lost 2 bases. Looked up from germline, CDR1 is SEHNR and CDR2 is FQNEAQ (reference sequence). The CDR3 sequence is CASEGGPNYGYTF. DNA for the CDR3: TGTGCCAGCGAAGGGGGCCCAAACTATGGCTACACCTTC.